The 17 T cell receptor beta chains below come from one sample, sequenced in a study of blood T cell repertoires in COVID-19. The method was immunoSEQ multiplex PCR; TCRdb's version includes in-frame clones alone and lacks a portion of them. The sample shows roughly 57,000 clones, roughly 90% of them seen only once. Material: peripheral blood. The receptors were sampled from a human donor in a cohort sampled during active COVID-19.

The chain employs TRBV19 and TRBJ2-7; 10 bases are a match to TRBD1. The germline V gene encodes CDR1 LNHDA and CDR2 SQIVND (reference sequence). The CDR3 has 15 residues. V gave up 4 bases and J gave up 2 bases; unmatched junction bases: 5. The CDR3: CASSSGDRGTYEQYF. The CDR3 bases are TGTGCCAGTAGTAGTGGGGACAGGGGAACCTACGAGCAGTACTTC.

J is TRBJ1-2 and V is TRBV21-1. TRBV21-1 is a documented pseudogene. CDR3 length equals 14 residues. This chain's CDR3 is CASIPPGTNYGYTF. Here the CDR3 DNA reads TGTGCCAGCATCCCGCCGGGAACTAACTATGGCTACACCTTC.

Here the CDR3 DNA reads TGTGCCAGCAGTAATACAGGGGGTGCGAAGACCCAGTACTTC. Translated, it gives CASSNTGGAKTQYF. The genes are TRBV2 and TRBJ2-5; TRBD1 matches 8 bases. Germline loops: CDR1 SNHLY, CDR2 FYNNEI. J gave up 6 bases and V 5 bases, and 8 bases lay outside the gene matches. CDR3 length: 14 residues.

The V and J genes are TRBV5-8 and TRBJ1-5, with D tentatively TRBD1 (6 bases). Germline values: CDR1 SGHTS, CDR2 YDEGEE. This CDR3 spans 15 amino acids. Trimming left V 2 bases short and J 5 bases short, with 14 bases between. CDR3 in amino acids: CASSFLRGSDQPQHF. The CDR3 DNA reads TGTGCCAGCAGCTTCCTTAGGGGGAGCGATCAGCCCCAGCATTTT.

This chain links TRBV19 with TRBJ2-1, with 11 bases that match TRBD2. The germline V gene has CDR1 LNHDA and CDR2 SQIVND (reference sequence). After removal of 6 bases from V and 8 bases from J, the junction contained 12 bases not matched to a gene. This CDR3 has 16 residues. The CDR3 loop is CASSLAGGPRGYEQFF. Written as DNA, the CDR3 is TGTGCCAGTAGCCTAGCGGGGGGCCCACGTGGCTATGAGCAGTTCTTC. Full variable domain (rest looked up from reference TRBV19 and TRBJ2-1): DGGITQSPKYLFRKEGQNVTLSCEQNLNHDAMYWYRQDPGQGLRLIYYSQIVNDFQKGDIAEGYSVSREKKESFPLTVTSAQKNPTAFYLCASSLAGGPRGYEQFFGPGTRLTVL.

The CDR3: CASSFGGLPSYEQYF. The CDR3 nucleotides read TGCGCCAGCAGCTTCGGCGGCCTTCCCTCCTACGAGCAGTACTTC. This chain connects TRBV5-1 to TRBJ2-7; D gene uncertain. The CDR3 is 15 amino acids. V lost 2 bases to trimming and J lost 0 bases, with 12 bases between them. Germline V lookup: CDR1 SGHRS, CDR2 YFSETQ.

The rearrangement uses TRBV5-4 and TRBJ2-5; D remains unclear. From germline, CDR1 is SGHNT and CDR2 YYREEE (reference sequence). V was trimmed by 0 bases and J by 3 bases, leaving 6 bases between them. CDR3 length: 13 residues. CDR3 nucleotides: TGTGCCAGCAGCTTGGTGGCGGAAGAGACCCAGTACTTC. Its protein product is CASSLVAEETQYF.

This sequence joins TRBV3-1 (or the pseudogene TRBV3-2) and TRBJ2-3, with 12 bases identical to TRBD2. The CDR3 spans 17 residues. CDR1 LGHDT and CDR2 YNNKEL come from the germline V gene (reference sequence). V shed 5 bases, J shed 1 base, and the junction held 7 bases outside the gene matches. The CDR3 sequence: CASSDGTSGSRTDTQYF. In nucleotides, the CDR3 is TGTGCCAGCAGCGACGGGACTAGCGGGTCCCGCACAGATACGCAGTATTTT.

This clone was found many times. This chain connects TRBV7-2 to TRBJ1-2, with 7 bases aligning to TRBD1. In germline, CDR1 is SGHTA, CDR2 FQGNSA. The CDR3 has 15 residues. The V and J ends lost 1 base and 2 bases, in that order; junction bases with no gene match: 4. This CDR3 reads CASSLGGQLNYGYTF. For the CDR3, the DNA is TGTGCCAGCAGCTTAGGGGGACAGTTAAACTATGGCTACACCTTC.

This chain links TRBV7-9 with TRBJ2-5, with 8 bases matching TRBD1. From germline, CDR1 is SEHNR and CDR2 FQNEAQ (reference sequence). V lost 7 bases and J lost 5; bases outside the gene matches: 15. This CDR3 is built from 16 residues. Here the CDR3 reads CASILFSGTGGETQYF. In DNA form, the CDR3 reads TGTGCCAGCATTCTCTTTTCCGGGACAGGCGGTGAGACCCAGTACTTC. The full variable domain, its missing parts supplied by reference TRBV7-9 and TRBJ2-5, is DTGVSQNPRHKITKRGQNVTFRCDPISEHNRLYWYRQTLGQGPEFLTYFQNEAQLEKSRLLSDRFSAERPKGSFSTLEIQRTEQGDSAMYLCASILFSGTGGETQYFGPGTRLLVL.

This clone was counted only a few times. J is TRBJ1-5 and V is TRBV6-2 or TRBV6-3; D call uncertain. CDR1 is MNHEY and CDR2 is SVGEGT in the germline V gene. The V and J ends lost 2 bases and 3 bases respectively, with 14 bases between them. The CDR3 covers 16 residues. In nucleotides, the CDR3 is TGTGCCAGCAGTTACGGGCAGGTTGGACTCAATCAGCCCCAGCATTTT. This translates into CASSYGQVGLNQPQHF.

The CDR3 DNA follows: TGTGCCAGCAGCTTAGGGGCTCCCACTGAAGCTTTCTTT. Protein sequence: CASSLGAPTEAFF. The chain couples TRBV7-2 to TRBJ1-1; D is unclear. With 1 base removed from V and 4 bases from J, the gap between germline ends came to 7 bases. This CDR3 comprises 13 residues. CDR1 and CDR2 (germline): SGHTA, FQGNSA.

The rearrangement links TRBV3-1 (or the pseudogene TRBV3-2) to TRBJ2-1; 9 nucleotides match TRBD2. The CDR3 runs to 15 residues. CDR1 LGHDT and CDR2 YNNKEL come from the germline V gene (reference sequence). Trimming removed 3 bases from V and 5 bases from J; junction bases left unmatched: 5. Here the CDR3 DNA reads TGTGCCAGCAGCCAGGCGGGGGGGTTGAACAATGAGCAGTTCTTC. Its translation: CASSQAGGLNNEQFF.

This sequence joins TRBV7-2 and TRBJ2-3; the D gene is possibly TRBD2 (5 bases). The CDR3 runs to 14 residues. Trimming took off 2 bases at V and 0 bases at J, with 6 bases between the two ends. CDR1 and CDR2 from the germline V gene are SGHTA and FQGNSA. CDR3 in DNA: TGTGCCAGCAGCTTAAGCGGCAGCACAGATACGCAGTATTTT. Protein: CASSLSGSTDTQYF.

This chain uses TRBV25-1 with TRBJ2-7; 7 nucleotides line up with TRBD1. V trimming: 3 bases; J trimming: 4 bases; junction bases outside the gene matches: 3. Per the germline V gene, CDR1 is MGHDK and CDR2 is SYGVNS. The CDR3 sequence is 13 residues long. CDR3 residues: CASSDGDRYEQYF. The CDR3 DNA reads TGTGCCAGCAGTGATGGGGACAGATACGAGCAGTACTTC.

The chain is built from TRBV7-9 and TRBJ2-3; D is perhaps TRBD1 (6 bases). The ends were cut back, 5 bases at V and 0 bases at J, with 18 bases in the middle. Germline assignment: CDR1 SEHNR and CDR2 FQNEAQ (reference sequence). The CDR3 extends over 17 amino acids. The CDR3 is CASSREYRASSTDTQYF. The CDR3 DNA follows: TGTGCCAGCAGCCGAGAATACAGGGCCTCTAGCACAGATACGCAGTATTTT.

CDR3 in amino acids: CASSLEGGRAGELFF. CDR3 DNA: TGCGCCAGCAGCTTGGAAGGGGGCAGGGCCGGGGAGCTGTTTTTT. The chain employs TRBV5-1 and TRBJ2-2; TRBD1 agrees at 7 bases. V gave up 0 bases and J gave up 6 bases; unmatched junction bases: 5. Germline V CDR1 and CDR2: SGHRS, YFSETQ. This CDR3 contains 15 residues.